This TCR beta chain was sequenced for a study of T cell clonality in common variable immunodeficiency. This clone was detected only a few times. The target antigen is unknown. The read gets to within 3 residues of the CDR3 end, and the germline J gene fills in the rest. Study-level results: In common variable immunodeficiency, TCR beta chains reportedly carried fewer deletions and N-nucleotide insertions. Compared with controls, CVID subjects had fewer shared TCRbeta clones. Repertoire-complication correlations in CVID were limited by patient heterogeneity.

This CDR3 has 15 residues. V lost 4 bases and J lost 5; bases outside the gene matches: 8. Germline V CDR1 and CDR2: SEHNR, FQNEAQ (reference sequence). Equal genomic DNA amounts from CVID and control samples were sequenced. The repertoire was sequenced with immunoSEQ multiplex PCR; TCRdb's copy has only in-frame clones and lacks some. The sample shows 15,000 to 20,000 clones, none of them appearing just once. This clonotype was sampled from a human donor with common variable immunodeficiency. V usage is TRBV7-9 and J usage is TRBJ2-5; 9 nucleotides match TRBD1. Sequencing was carried out using peripheral blood mononuclear cells. The sequenced part of the CDR3 DNA is TGTGCCAGCAGCTCAACAGGGGGCGTCATGGAGACC. Amino acid sequence: CASSSTGGVMET. The full CDR3 reads CASSSTGGVMETQYF. Drawing the rest from reference TRBV7-9 and TRBJ2-5, the complete variable domain is DTGVSQNPRHKITKRGQNVTFRCDPISEHNRLYWYRQTLGQGPEFLTYFQNEAQLEKSRLLSDRFSAERPKGSFSTLEIQRTEQGDSAMYLCASSSTGGVMETQYFGPGTRLLVL.